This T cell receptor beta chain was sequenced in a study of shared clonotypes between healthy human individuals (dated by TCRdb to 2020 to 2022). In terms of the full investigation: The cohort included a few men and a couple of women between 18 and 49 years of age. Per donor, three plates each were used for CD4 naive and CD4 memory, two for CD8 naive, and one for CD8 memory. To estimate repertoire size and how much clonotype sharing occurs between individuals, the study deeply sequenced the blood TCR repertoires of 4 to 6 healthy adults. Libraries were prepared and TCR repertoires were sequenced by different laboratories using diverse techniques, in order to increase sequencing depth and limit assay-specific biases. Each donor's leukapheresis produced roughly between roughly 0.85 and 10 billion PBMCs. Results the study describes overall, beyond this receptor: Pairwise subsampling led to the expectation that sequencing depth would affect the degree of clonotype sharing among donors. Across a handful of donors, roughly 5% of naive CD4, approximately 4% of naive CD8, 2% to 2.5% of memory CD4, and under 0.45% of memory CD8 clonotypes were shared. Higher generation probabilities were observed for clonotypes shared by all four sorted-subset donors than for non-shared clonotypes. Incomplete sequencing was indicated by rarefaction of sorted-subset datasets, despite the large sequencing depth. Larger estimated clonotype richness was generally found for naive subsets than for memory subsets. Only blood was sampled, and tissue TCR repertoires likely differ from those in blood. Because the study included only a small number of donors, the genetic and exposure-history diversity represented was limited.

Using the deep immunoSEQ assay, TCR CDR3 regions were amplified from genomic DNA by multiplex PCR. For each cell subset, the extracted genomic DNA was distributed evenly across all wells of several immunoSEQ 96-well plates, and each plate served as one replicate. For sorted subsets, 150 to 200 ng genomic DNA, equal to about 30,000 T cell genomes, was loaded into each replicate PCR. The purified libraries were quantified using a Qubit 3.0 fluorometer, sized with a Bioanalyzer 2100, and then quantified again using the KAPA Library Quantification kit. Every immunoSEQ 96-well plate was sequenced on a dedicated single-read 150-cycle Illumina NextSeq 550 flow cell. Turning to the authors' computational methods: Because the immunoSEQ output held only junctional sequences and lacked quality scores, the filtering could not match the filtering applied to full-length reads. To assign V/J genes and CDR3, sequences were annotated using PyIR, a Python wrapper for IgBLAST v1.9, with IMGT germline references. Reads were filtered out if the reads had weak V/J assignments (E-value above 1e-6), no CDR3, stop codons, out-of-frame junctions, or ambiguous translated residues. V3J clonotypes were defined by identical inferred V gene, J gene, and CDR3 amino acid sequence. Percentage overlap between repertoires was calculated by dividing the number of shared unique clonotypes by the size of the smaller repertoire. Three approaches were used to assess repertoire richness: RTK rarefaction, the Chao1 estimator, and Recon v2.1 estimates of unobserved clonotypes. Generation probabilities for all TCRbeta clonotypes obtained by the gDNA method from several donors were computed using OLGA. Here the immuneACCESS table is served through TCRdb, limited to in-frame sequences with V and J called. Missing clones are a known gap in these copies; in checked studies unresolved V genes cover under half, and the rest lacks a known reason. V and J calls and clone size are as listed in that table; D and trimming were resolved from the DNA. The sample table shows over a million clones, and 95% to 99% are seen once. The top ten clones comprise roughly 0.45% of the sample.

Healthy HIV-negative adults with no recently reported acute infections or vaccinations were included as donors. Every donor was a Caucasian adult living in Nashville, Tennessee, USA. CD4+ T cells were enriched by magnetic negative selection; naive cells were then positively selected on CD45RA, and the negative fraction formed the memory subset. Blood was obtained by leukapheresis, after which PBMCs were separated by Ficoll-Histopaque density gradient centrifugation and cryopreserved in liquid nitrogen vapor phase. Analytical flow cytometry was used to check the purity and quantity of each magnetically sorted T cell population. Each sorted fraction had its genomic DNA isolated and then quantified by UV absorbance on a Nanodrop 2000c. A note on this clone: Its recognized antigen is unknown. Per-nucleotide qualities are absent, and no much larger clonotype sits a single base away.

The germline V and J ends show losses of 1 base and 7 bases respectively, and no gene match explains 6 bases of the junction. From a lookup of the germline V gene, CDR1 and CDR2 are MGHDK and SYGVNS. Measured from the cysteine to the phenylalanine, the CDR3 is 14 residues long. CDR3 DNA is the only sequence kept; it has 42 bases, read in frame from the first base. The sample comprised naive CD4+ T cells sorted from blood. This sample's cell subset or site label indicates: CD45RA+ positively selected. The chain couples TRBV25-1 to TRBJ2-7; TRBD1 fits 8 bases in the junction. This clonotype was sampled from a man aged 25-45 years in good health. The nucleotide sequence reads TGTGCCAGCAGTGAATCCAGGGGGCTGAGGGAGCAGTACTTC. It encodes CASSESRGLREQYF.